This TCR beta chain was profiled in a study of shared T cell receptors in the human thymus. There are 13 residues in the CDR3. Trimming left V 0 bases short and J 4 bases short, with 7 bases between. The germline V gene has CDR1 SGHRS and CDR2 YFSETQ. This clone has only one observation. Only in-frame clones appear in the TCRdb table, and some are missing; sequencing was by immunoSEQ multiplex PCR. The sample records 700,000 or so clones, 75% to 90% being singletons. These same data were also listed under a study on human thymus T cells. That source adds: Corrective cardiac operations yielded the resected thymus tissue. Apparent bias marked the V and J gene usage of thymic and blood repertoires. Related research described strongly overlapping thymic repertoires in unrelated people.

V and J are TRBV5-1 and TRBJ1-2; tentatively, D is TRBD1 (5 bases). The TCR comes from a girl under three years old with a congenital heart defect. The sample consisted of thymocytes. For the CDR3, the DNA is TGCGCCAGCAGCTTGGCAGGGCCCTATGGCTACACCTTC. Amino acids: CASSLAGPYGYTF.